This is a list of T cell receptor beta chains from one sample in a study of graft-versus-host responses after intestinal transplantation. These TCRs are of unknown antigen specificity. Some clones are missing from TCRdb's copy, which holds only in-frame ones; the method was immunoSEQ multiplex PCR. The sample has about 99,000 clones; 80% to 95% are singletons. The material was unstimulated CD8+ T cells sorted from spleen or lymph node cells, obtained before intestinal transplant. These receptors came from a human donor who received an intestinal transplant. CDR3s include the opening cysteine and the closing phenylalanine or tryptophan. D genes are given only for firm matches. Where a row states a size, it is once, few, many or the class of an expanded clone; other rows omit it.

v_call	d_call	clone_size	j_call	cdr3_aa	cdr3_nt
TRBV2	-	-	TRBJ2-7	CASSGVGDTPTYEQYF	TGTGCCAGCAGTGGAGTGGGGGACACCCCTACCTACGAGCAGTACTTC
TRBV6-6	-	-	TRBJ2-1	CASSYDGAQFF	TGTGCCAGCAGTTATGACGGGGCTCAGTTCTTC
TRBV2	-	-	TRBJ2-1	CASNPWVSSYNEQFF	TGTGCCAGCAACCCTTGGGTGAGCTCCTACAATGAGCAGTTCTTC
TRBV6-5	-	-	TRBJ2-2	CASSYSEETGELFF	TGTGCCAGCAGTTACTCGGAAGAGACCGGGGAGCTGTTTTTT
TRBV2	-	-	TRBJ1-5	CASSTPTDGSNQPQHF	TGTGCCAGCAGTACCCCGACGGACGGTAGCAATCAGCCCCAGCATTTT
TRBV5-1	-	-	TRBJ2-7	CASSLVLGNRYEQYF	TGCGCCAGCAGCTTGGTATTGGGCAACCGCTACGAGCAGTACTTC
TRBV11-2	-	-	TRBJ2-1	CASSFYLWDTLEDEQFF	TGTGCCAGCAGCTTTTATCTCTGGGACACCCTAGAGGATGAGCAGTTCTTC
TRBV30	-	-	TRBJ1-1	CAWSVPGGTEAFF	TGTGCCTGGAGTGTTCCGGGGGGGACTGAAGCTTTCTTT
TRBV27	-	-	TRBJ2-1	CASSLSLLGNNEQFF	TGTGCCAGCAGTTTATCGCTCCTTGGGAACAATGAGCAGTTCTTC
TRBV6-1	TRBD1	-	TRBJ1-1	CASSPLTGGKTEAFF	TGTGCCAGCAGCCCACTGACAGGGGGCAAGACTGAAGCTTTCTTT
TRBV29-1	-	-	TRBJ2-1	CSVGRGGPSEQFF	TGCAGCGTTGGAAGAGGGGGGCCGTCCGAGCAGTTCTTC
TRBV7-8	-	-	TRBJ2-5	CASSFTPLRSSERGETQYF	TGTGCCAGCAGCTTTACTCCCCTTAGGAGCTCCGAAAGGGGAGAGACCCAGTACTTC
TRBV4-1	-	-	TRBJ1-5	CASSQDTAGNQPQHF	TGCGCCAGCAGCCAAGATACGGCAGGGAATCAGCCCCAGCATTTT
TRBV19	TRBD1	once	TRBJ2-2	CASSIADRGPGELFF	TGTGCCAGTAGTATAGCGGACAGGGGGCCCGGGGAGCTGTTTTTT
TRBV6-1	-	-	TRBJ2-7	CATFLSRDFPYEQYF	TGTGCCACCTTCCTTTCCCGGGACTTCCCCTACGAGCAGTACTTC
TRBV4-1	-	-	TRBJ1-1	CASSQDRGTEAFF	TGCGCCAGCAGCCAAGACCGGGGCACTGAAGCTTTCTTT
TRBV7-8	-	once	TRBJ1-5	CASSLLGANQPQHF	TGTGCCAGCAGCTTATTGGGGGCCAATCAGCCCCAGCATTTT
TRBV27	-	-	TRBJ1-6	CASGGATDNSPLHF	TGTGCCAGCGGGGGAGCTACGGATAATTCACCCCTCCACTTT
TRBV15	-	-	TRBJ2-1	CATSFGTYNEQFF	TGTGCCACCAGCTTCGGAACCTACAATGAGCAGTTCTTC
TRBV6-6	TRBD1	-	TRBJ2-7	CASSLSDRGLNEQYF	TGTGCCAGCAGTCTCTCGGACAGGGGGCTTAACGAGCAGTACTTC